This TCR beta chain was sequenced during a study of blood T cells in healthy people across ages. Germline CDR1 GTSNPN, CDR2 SVGIG (reference sequence). This CDR3 has 13 amino acids. Deletions cut 5 bases from V and 0 bases from J, with 9 bases between. The sample providers were healthy Caucasian people from Russia, aged about 6 to 90. Every participating donor contributed roughly 10 milliliters of peripheral blood through a draw. A second roughly 7 to 12 cycle PCR used barcoded and J-beta primers. Every sample gave at least 3 million paired-end reads containing CDR3. TCRdb used MiXCR to reprocess the 5' RACE reads, holding one entry per CDR3 protein. This table holds 1 million to 1.2 million distinct CDR3 sequences, roughly two fifths found once. Regarding this clonotype: Its antigen is unidentified.

Study-wide findings and caveats: Samples with more naive T cells showed higher observed beta diversity.

The clonotype comes from a man aged 18 to 35 in good health. Sequenced input: blood. This chain joins TRBV30 and TRBJ2-3, with D uncertain. CDR3 coding DNA: TGTGCCTGGGCGGAATCTAGCACAGATACGCAGTATTTT. Its translation: CAWAESSTDTQYF.